Presented here are 21 T cell receptor beta chains from one specimen sequenced in a study of shared clonotypes between healthy human individuals. The method was immunoSEQ multiplex PCR; TCRdb's version includes in-frame clones alone and lacks a portion of them. The sample shows about 1.9 million clones, about 93% of them seen only once. Naive CD8 cells were CD45RO-negative, positively selected for CCR7, excluding terminally differentiated effector memory CD45RA+ cells. What was sequenced was naive CD8+ T cells from PBMCs. The source of these receptors is a man aged 18 to 30 in good health. Some clones in this sample may be carry-over from other donors' samples.

Turning to this clone: Distinct nucleotide sequences in the sample also encode this CDR3. The gene calls are TRBV20-1 and TRBJ1-2, with D hard to call. CDR3 length: 11 residues. Trimming took off 0 bases at V and 4 bases at J, with 3 bases between the two ends. Germline V gene sequence: CDR1 DFQATT, CDR2 SNEGSKA (reference sequence). For the CDR3, the DNA is TGCAGTGCTAGAGATGTCTATGGCTACACCTTC. Protein product: CSARDVYGYTF.

This chain links TRBV27 with TRBJ2-1, with 8 bases fitting TRBD1. The CDR3 loop spans 15 amino acids. The J segment lost 6 bases and the V segment lost 2 bases, leaving 6 bases of the junction unmatched. Germline V CDR1 and CDR2: MNHEY, SMNVEV (reference sequence). CDR3 amino acids: CASSLHDRGVNEQFF. The CDR3 region has the DNA TGTGCCAGCAGTTTACACGACAGGGGAGTCAATGAGCAGTTCTTC.

This chain links TRBV7-8 with TRBJ2-1; 8 bases map to TRBD2. J was trimmed by 0 bases and V by 5 bases; bases with no gene match: 6. This CDR3 contains 16 residues. Germline CDR1 reads SGHVS; CDR2 reads FQNEAQ. The CDR3 sequence: CASSTRGRPSYNEQFF. The CDR3 DNA sequence: TGTGCCAGCAGCACGCGCGGGAGGCCCTCCTACAATGAGCAGTTCTTC. The variable domain in full, completed from reference TRBV7-8 and TRBJ2-1, reads GAGVSQSPRYKVAKRGQDVALRCDPISGHVSLFWYQQALGQGPEFLTYFQNEAQLDKSGLPSDRFFAERPEGSVSTLKIQRTQQEDSAVYLCASSTRGRPSYNEQFFGPGTRLTVL.

Worth noting for this clone: Other DNA sequences in this specimen translate into the identical CDR3. Here the CDR3 reads CASSRGGEQYF. CDR3 sequence (DNA): TGCGCCAGCAGCCGTGGAGGGGAGCAGTACTTC. This chain uses TRBV4-1 with TRBJ2-7; D perhaps matches TRBD2 (6 bases). This CDR3 comprises 11 residues. Germline V gene lookup returns CDR1 MGHRA and CDR2 YSYEKL. V was shortened by 4 bases and J by 7 bases, with 8 bases between the two germline ends.

V usage is TRBV27 and J usage is TRBJ2-7; 8 bases match TRBD1. Losses at the gene ends were 3 bases for V and 9 bases for J; bases not matched to a gene: 13. The germline CDR1 and CDR2 sequences are MNHEY and SMNVEV (reference sequence). The CDR3 covers 15 residues. CDR3 amino acids: CASSFIGTGQNGQYF. The CDR3 DNA follows: TGTGCCAGCAGTTTTATTGGGACAGGTCAAAACGGGCAGTACTTC.

In nucleotides, the CDR3 is TGTGCCAGCAGCCCCGGGGGCGACCAAGAGACCCAGTACTTC. This translates into CASSPGGDQETQYF. The chain couples TRBV9 to TRBJ2-5; D assignment may be TRBD1 or TRBD2 (6 bases each). V lost 4 bases, J lost 0 bases, and 10 bases lay in between. The CDR3 totals 14 residues. CDR1 and CDR2 (germline): SGDLS, YYNGEE.

The rearrangement uses TRBV4-1 and TRBJ2-3; 12 nucleotides match TRBD2. The CDR3 totals 17 residues. The germline V gene has CDR1 MGHRA and CDR2 YSYEKL. V lost 4 bases, J lost 4 bases, and 9 bases stayed unmatched. In DNA form, the CDR3 reads TGCGCCAGCAGCCCGAGGACTAGCGGGATGACGGCAGATACGCAGTATTTT. This codes for CASSPRTSGMTADTQYF.

Comments on this clone: The same CDR3 arises from other DNA sequences in this sample as well. The CDR3 nucleotides are TGTGCCAGCAGCTTGGGGCAGGGCGACCAGCCCCAGCATTTT. Protein: CASSLGQGDQPQHF. The genes are TRBV5-5 and TRBJ1-5, with TRBD1 as a possible D gene (5 bases). Trimming removed 0 bases at V and 7 bases at J, with 11 bases between. This CDR3 has 14 amino acids. Looked up from germline, CDR1 is SGHKS and CDR2 is YYEKEE (reference sequence).

This clone was counted between two and nine times. The V call is TRBV9, the J call TRBJ1-1; D gene unclear. This CDR3 is built from 17 residues. Trimming stripped 0 bases from V and 3 bases from J, with 18 bases between. Germline V gene lookup returns CDR1 SGDLS and CDR2 YYNGEE. In DNA, the CDR3 is TGTGCCAGCAGCGTAGCCCCCCCGGTGATGAGGGACACTGAAGCTTTCTTT. Translation: CASSVAPPVMRDTEAFF.

This clone was picked up one time. The chain is built from TRBV28 and TRBJ2-7; D call uncertain. This CDR3 is 13 amino acids long. The V end lost 2 bases, the J end lost 3 bases, and 8 bases lay between the germline ends. Germline V CDR1 and CDR2: MDHEN, SYDVKM. In nucleotides, the CDR3 is TGTGCCAGCAGTTTAAGGGTCCTCTACGAGCAGTACTTC. Amino acids: CASSLRVLYEQYF.

The chain has TRBV7-9 and TRBJ2-2; no firm D call. V was pared by 1 base and J by 7 bases, with 7 bases between. This CDR3 comprises 13 residues. From germline, CDR1 is SEHNR and CDR2 FQNEAQ (reference sequence). The CDR3 protein is CASSLEWRGELFF. In DNA, the CDR3 is TGTGCCAGCAGCTTAGAATGGCGCGGGGAGCTGTTTTTT.

This clone occurred once. The gene calls are TRBV5-1 and TRBJ1-2; 9 bases agree with TRBD1. J was trimmed by 7 bases and V by 4 bases; bases with no gene match: 8. Per the germline V gene, CDR1 is SGHRS and CDR2 is YFSETQ. CDR3 length: 14 residues. This CDR3 is CASSIQGTGLGYTF. The CDR3 DNA follows: TGCGCCAGCAGCATACAAGGGACAGGGCTTGGCTACACCTTC.

The chain joins TRBV27 to TRBJ1-2; D not resolved. V lost 3 bases and J 5 bases, leaving 10 bases between the germline ends. CDR3 length equals 13 residues. Germline V lookup: CDR1 MNHEY, CDR2 SMNVEV (reference sequence). The CDR3 bases are TGTGCCAGCAGTTTGTTGCACGGGTATGGCTACACCTTC. The encoded protein is CASSLLHGYGYTF.

J is TRBJ2-1 and V is TRBV5-4; 8 bases are a match to TRBD1. The CDR3 runs 16 residues. The V gene end was trimmed by 5 bases and the J gene end by 4 bases; junction bases not matched to a gene: 11. Germline V gene lookup returns CDR1 SGHNT and CDR2 YYREEE (reference sequence). CDR3 region: CASRGRAGGIYNEQFF. The CDR3 region has the DNA TGTGCCAGCAGGGGTCGGGCAGGGGGCATTTACAATGAGCAGTTCTTC. Full variable domain (remainder filled in from reference TRBV5-4 and TRBJ2-1): ETGVTQSPTHLIKTRGQQVTLRCSSQSGHNTVSWYQQALGQGPQFIFQYYREEENGRGNFPPRFSGLQFPNYSSELNVNALELDDSALYLCASRGRAGGIYNEQFFGPGTRLTVL.

The CDR3 DNA follows: TGCGCCAGCAGCCAGCGGGCGGGAAACATTCAGTACTTC. Translating it yields CASSQRAGNIQYF. The J gene is TRBJ2-4, the V gene TRBV5-1, with D perhaps matching TRBD2 (6 bases). The germline CDR1 and CDR2 sequences are SGHRS and YFSETQ. The CDR3 has 13 residues. V lost 4 bases, J lost 6 bases, and 11 bases lay in between.

The chain joins TRBV27 to TRBJ2-7, with D maybe TRBD2 (9 bases). V was cut by 6 bases and J by 3 bases, with 15 bases left in between. From germline, CDR1 is MNHEY and CDR2 SMNVEV (reference sequence). The CDR3 has 14 amino acids. The CDR3 region is CASSLAGTGYEQYF. Here the CDR3 DNA reads TGTGCCAGCAGCCTAGCGGGGACAGGCTACGAGCAGTACTTC.

The chain employs TRBV10-3 and TRBJ2-7; no clear D. Between the trimmed V and J ends, which lost 0 bases and 7 bases, there was a span of 19 bases. The CDR3 is made up of 16 amino acids. Germline assignment: CDR1 ENHRY and CDR2 SYGVKD. CDR3 coding DNA: TGTGCCATCAGTGAGTCCCTAGATATTTTCTTTGGAGAGCAGTACTTC. It codes for CAISESLDIFFGEQYF.

The chain is built from TRBV7-2 and TRBJ2-7, with TRBD1 identical over 7 bases. Germline V lookup: CDR1 SGHTA, CDR2 FQGNSA. The CDR3 loop spans 15 amino acids. The trim removed 3 bases at V and 2 bases at J, leaving 7 bases unmatched. CDR3 in DNA: TGTGCCAGCAGCTTCAGGACAGGATGGGCCTACGAGCAGTACTTC. Amino acids: CASSFRTGWAYEQYF.

The rearrangement links TRBV27 to TRBJ2-7; 8 bases are shared with TRBD1. The CDR3 extends over 15 amino acids. Per the germline V gene, CDR1 is MNHEY and CDR2 is SMNVEV (reference sequence). The J segment lost 3 bases and the V segment lost 6 bases, leaving 10 bases of the junction unmatched. The chain's CDR3 is CASSPGQGLNYEQYF. CDR3 nucleotide sequence: TGTGCCAGCAGCCCCGGACAGGGTTTAAACTACGAGCAGTACTTC.

The chain employs TRBV29-1 and TRBJ2-2; no clear D gene. The CDR3 loop spans 11 amino acids. Germline CDR1 and CDR2: SQVTM and ANQGSEA. Trimming cost V 7 bases and J 6 bases, with 9 bases left between them. The CDR3 sequence is CSAPDAGELFF. The CDR3 DNA sequence: TGCAGCGCCCCCGATGCCGGGGAGCTGTTTTTT.

The genes are TRBV5-6 and TRBJ1-4; D uncertain. This CDR3 contains 13 residues. Germline CDR1 SGHDT, CDR2 YYEEEE. V was cut by 3 bases and J by 13 bases, with 16 bases left in between. The CDR3 loop reads CASSSLTDRRLFF. The DNA of the CDR3 is TGTGCCAGCAGCTCACTCACGGACCGGAGACTGTTTTTT.